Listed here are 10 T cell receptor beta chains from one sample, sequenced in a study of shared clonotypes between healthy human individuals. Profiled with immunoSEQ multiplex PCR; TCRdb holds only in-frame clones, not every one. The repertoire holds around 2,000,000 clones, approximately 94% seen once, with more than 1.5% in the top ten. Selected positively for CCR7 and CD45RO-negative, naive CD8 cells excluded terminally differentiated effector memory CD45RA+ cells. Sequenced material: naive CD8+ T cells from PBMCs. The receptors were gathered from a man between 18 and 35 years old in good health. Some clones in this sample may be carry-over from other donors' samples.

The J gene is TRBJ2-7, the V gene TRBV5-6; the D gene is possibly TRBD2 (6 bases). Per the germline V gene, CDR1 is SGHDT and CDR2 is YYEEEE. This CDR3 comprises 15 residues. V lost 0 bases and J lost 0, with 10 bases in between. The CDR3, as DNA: TGTGCCAGCAGCTTGGACGGGGGAAGCTCCTACGAGCAGTACTTC. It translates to CASSLDGGSSYEQYF.

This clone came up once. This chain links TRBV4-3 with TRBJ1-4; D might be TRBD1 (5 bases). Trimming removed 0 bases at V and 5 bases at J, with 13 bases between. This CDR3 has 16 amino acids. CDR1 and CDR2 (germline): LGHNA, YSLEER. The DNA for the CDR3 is TGCGCCAGCAGCCAAGATCACGGGGGAGCGAATGAAAAACTGTTTTTT. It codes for CASSQDHGGANEKLFF.

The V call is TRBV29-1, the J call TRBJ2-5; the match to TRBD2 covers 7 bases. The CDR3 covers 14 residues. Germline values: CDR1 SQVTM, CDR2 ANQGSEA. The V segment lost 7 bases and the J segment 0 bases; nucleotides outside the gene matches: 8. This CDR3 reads CSAMGLPYQETQYF. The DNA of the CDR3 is TGCAGCGCCATGGGACTACCGTACCAAGAGACCCAGTACTTC. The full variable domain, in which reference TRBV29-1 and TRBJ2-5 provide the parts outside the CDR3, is SAVISQKPSRDICQRGTSLTIQCQVDSQVTMMFWYRQQPGQSLTLIATANQGSEATYESGFVIDKFPISRPNLTFSTLTVSNMSPEDSSIYLCSAMGLPYQETQYFGPGTRLLVL.

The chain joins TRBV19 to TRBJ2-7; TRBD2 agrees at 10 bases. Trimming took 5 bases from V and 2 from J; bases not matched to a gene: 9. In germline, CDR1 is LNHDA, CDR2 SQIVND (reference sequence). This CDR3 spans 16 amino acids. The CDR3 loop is CASSPSGRALAYEQYF. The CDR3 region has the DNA TGTGCCAGTAGTCCCAGCGGGAGGGCCTTAGCCTACGAGCAGTACTTC.

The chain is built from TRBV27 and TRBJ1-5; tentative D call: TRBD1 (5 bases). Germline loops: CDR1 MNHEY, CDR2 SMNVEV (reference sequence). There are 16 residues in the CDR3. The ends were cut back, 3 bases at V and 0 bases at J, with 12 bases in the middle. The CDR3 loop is CASSLEGIHSNQPQHF. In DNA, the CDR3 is TGTGCCAGCAGTTTGGAGGGGATCCATAGCAATCAGCCCCAGCATTTT.

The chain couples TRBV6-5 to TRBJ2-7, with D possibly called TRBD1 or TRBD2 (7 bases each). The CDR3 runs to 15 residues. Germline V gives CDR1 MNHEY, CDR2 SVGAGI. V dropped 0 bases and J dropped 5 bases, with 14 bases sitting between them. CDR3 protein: CASSYSRAGGDEQYF. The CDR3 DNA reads TGTGCCAGCAGTTACTCTAGGGCAGGGGGGGACGAGCAGTACTTC.

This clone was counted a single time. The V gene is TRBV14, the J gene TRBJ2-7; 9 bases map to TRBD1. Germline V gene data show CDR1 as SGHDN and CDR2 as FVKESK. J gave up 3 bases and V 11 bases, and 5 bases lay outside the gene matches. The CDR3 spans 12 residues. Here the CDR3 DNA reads TGTGCCCGCTGGGACAGGGTCTACGAGCAGTACTTC. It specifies CARWDRVYEQYF.

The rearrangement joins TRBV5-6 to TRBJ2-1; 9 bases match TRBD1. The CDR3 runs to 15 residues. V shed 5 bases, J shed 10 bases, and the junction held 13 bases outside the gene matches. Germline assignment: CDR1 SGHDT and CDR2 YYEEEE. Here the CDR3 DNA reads TGTGCCAGCAGTTACGGGACAGGGCCACAACGCGAGCAGTTCTTC. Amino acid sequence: CASSYGTGPQREQFF.

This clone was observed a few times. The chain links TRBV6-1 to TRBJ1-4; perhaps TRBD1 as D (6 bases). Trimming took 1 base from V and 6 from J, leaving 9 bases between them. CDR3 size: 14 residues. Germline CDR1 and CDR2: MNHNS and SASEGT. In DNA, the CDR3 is TGTGCCAGCAGTGAAGTCCAGGGGCATGAAAAACTGTTTTTT. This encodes CASSEVQGHEKLFF.

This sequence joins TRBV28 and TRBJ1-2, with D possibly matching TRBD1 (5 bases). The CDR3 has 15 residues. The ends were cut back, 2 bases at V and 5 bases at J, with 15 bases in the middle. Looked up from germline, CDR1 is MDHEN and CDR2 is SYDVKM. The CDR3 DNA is TGTGCCAGCAGTTTACTGGGGGAAAACCCATATGGCTACACCTTC. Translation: CASSLLGENPYGYTF.